The sequence of this T cell receptor beta chain was determined in a study of T cell repertoires in cytomegalovirus infection. Findings of the study overall: In two of eight donors, the top clonotype was HLA-C-restricted CMV-specific.

TCRdb independently ran MiXCR on the reads; one entry per CDR3 protein. The sample yields over 250,000 distinct CDR3 sequences, about 20% seen once. CDR1 and CDR2 from the germline V gene are LNHDA and SQIVND (reference sequence). CDR3 length: 16 residues. V was trimmed by 7 bases and J by 6 bases, leaving 22 bases between them. Regarding this clonotype: Its antigen is undetermined.

This clonotype was obtained from a human donor in good health (CMV status not recorded). Some clones in this sample may be carry-over from other donors' samples. The chain recombines TRBV19 with TRBJ2-1; no clear D. Sequencing used cultured PBMCs, obtained from culture after CMV antigen stimulation. The CDR3 is CASTNGLWTKGNEQFF. The DNA of the CDR3 is TGTGCCAGTACCAACGGGTTATGGACCAAAGGCAATGAGCAGTTCTTC.